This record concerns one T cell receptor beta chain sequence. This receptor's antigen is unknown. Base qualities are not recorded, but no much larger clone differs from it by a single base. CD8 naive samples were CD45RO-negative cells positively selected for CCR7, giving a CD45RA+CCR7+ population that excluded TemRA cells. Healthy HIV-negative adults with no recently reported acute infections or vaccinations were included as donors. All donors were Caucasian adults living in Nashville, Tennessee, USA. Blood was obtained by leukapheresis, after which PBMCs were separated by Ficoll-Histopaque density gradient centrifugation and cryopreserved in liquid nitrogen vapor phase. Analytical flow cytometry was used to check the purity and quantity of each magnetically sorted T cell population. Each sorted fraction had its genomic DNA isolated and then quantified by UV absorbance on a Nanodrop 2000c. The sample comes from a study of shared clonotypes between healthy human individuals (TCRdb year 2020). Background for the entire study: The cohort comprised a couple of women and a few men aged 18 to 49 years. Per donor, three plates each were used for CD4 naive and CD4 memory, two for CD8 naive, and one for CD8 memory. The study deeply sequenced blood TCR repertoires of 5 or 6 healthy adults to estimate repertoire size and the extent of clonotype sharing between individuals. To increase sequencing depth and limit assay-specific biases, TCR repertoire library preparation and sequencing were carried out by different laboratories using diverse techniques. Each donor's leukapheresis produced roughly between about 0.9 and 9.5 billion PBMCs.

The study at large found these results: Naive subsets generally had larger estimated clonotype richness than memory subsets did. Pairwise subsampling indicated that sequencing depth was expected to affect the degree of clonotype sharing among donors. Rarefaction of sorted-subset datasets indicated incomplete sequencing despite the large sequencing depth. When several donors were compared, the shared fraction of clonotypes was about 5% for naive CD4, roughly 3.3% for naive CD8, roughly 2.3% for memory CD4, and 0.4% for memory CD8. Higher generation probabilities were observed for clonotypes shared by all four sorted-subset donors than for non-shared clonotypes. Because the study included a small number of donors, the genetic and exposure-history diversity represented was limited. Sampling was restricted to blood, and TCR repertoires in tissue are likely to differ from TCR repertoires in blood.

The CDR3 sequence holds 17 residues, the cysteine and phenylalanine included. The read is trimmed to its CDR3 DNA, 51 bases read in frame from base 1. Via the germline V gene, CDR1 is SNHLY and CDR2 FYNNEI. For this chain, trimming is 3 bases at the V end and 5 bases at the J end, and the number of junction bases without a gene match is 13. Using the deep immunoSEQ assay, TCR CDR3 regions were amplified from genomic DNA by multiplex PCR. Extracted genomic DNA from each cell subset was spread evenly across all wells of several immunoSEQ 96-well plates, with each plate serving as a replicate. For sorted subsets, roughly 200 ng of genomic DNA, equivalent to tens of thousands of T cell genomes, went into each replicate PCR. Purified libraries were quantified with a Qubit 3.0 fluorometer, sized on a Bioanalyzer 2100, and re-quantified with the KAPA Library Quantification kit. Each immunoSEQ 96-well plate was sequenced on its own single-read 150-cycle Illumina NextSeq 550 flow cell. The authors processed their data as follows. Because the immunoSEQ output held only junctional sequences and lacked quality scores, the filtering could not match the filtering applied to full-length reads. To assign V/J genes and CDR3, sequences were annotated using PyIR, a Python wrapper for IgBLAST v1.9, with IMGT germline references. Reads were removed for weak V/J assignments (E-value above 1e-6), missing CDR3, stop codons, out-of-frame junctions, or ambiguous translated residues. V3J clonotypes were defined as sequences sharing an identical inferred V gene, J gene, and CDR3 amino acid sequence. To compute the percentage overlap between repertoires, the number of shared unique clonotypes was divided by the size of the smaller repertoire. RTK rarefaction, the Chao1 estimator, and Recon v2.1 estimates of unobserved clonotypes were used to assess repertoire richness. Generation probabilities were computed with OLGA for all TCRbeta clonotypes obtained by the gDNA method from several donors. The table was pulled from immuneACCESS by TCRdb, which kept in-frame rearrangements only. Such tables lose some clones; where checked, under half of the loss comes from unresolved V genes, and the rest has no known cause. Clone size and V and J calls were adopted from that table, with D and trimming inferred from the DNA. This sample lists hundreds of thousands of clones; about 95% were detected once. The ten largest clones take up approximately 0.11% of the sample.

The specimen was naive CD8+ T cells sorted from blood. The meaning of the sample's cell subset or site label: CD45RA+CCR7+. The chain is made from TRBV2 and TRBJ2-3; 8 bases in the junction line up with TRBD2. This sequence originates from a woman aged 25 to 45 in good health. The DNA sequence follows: TGTGCCAGCAGTGATCAAGTTTATTCCGGGAGGGAAGATACGCAGTATTTT. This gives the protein CASSDQVYSGREDTQYF.